These 16 T cell receptor beta chains were sequenced from one sample in a study of a mutant IDH1 vaccine in newly diagnosed glioma. Measured with immunoSEQ multiplex PCR; TCRdb has only the in-frame clones, and not every one. The sample yields about 42,000 clones, 83% seen once. These receptors' targets are unknown. Time point: week 35, safety follow-up. All doses held 300 ug of mutant IDH1 20-mer peptide, with topical imiquimod. Here the sequenced sample was PBMCs, taken from a glioma patient whose treatment included an IDH1 peptide vaccine. These receptors were collected from a woman aged 45-59 years with glioma.

The chain joins TRBV7-2 to TRBJ2-7; weak D call: TRBD1 (6 bases). The germline CDR1 and CDR2 sequences are SGHTA and FQGNSA. Trimming took 2 bases from V and 2 from J, leaving 10 bases between them. This CDR3 has 14 amino acids. CDR3 sequence reads: CASSLLGAAYEQYF. The CDR3 bases are TGTGCCAGCAGCTTATTGGGGGCGGCCTACGAGCAGTACTTC.

The rearrangement joins TRBV5-1 to TRBJ2-1; tentative D call: TRBD2 (5 bases). Looked up from germline, CDR1 is SGHRS and CDR2 is YFSETQ. This CDR3 is 17 amino acids long. V lost 0 bases to trimming and J lost 5 bases, with 18 bases between them. CDR3 DNA: TGCGCCAGCAGCTTGGTAGTCCGGGGTACAGTGGACAATGAGCAGTTCTTC. Residues: CASSLVVRGTVDNEQFF.

The table lists this clone with a count of one. The V call is TRBV5-6, the J call TRBJ1-1; D is undetermined. The CDR3 consists of 14 residues. In germline, CDR1 is SGHDT, CDR2 YYEEEE. Trimming left V 4 bases short and J 1 base short, with 11 bases between. The CDR3, as DNA: TGTGCCAGCAGCCAAGGACGTACGAACACTGAAGCTTTCTTT. Its protein is CASSQGRTNTEAFF.

The gene calls are TRBV7-2 and TRBJ1-3, with a weak D call TRBD1 (6 bases). The CDR3 is 15 amino acids. Germline assignment: CDR1 SGHTA and CDR2 FQGNSA. The V and J ends lost 5 bases and 4 bases respectively, with 15 bases between them. CDR3 protein: CASSQPRTAGNTIYF. The DNA of the CDR3 is TGTGCCAGCAGCCAACCGCGGACAGCCGGAAACACCATATATTTT.

This clone was detected only once. This chain links TRBV2 with TRBJ2-1; possibly TRBD2 for D (5 bases). Looked up from germline, CDR1 is SNHLY and CDR2 is FYNNEI. The CDR3 has 14 amino acids. Trimming removed 4 bases at V and 3 bases at J, with 10 bases between. The CDR3 protein is CASSGERFYNEQFF. In DNA, the CDR3 is TGTGCCAGCAGTGGGGAGCGGTTCTACAATGAGCAGTTCTTC.

This chain links TRBV5-6 with TRBJ1-1; 7 positions match TRBD1. J was trimmed by 0 bases and V by 1 base; bases with no gene match: 6. CDR1 is SGHDT, CDR2 YYEEEE, per germline. This CDR3 is built from 16 residues. The CDR3 DNA sequence: TGTGCCAGCAGCTTGAAAAGGGGGCGCATGAACACTGAAGCTTTCTTT. This translates into CASSLKRGRMNTEAFF.

The chain combines TRBV29-1 with TRBJ2-3; D not resolved. CDR1 and CDR2 (germline): SQVTM, ANQGSEA. CDR3 size: 13 residues. V was trimmed by 8 bases and J by 2 bases, leaving 14 bases between them. CDR3 nucleotides: TGCAGCCCCACCAAGTCACTCACAGATACGCAGTATTTT. Its protein product is CSPTKSLTDTQYF.

The chain recombines TRBV6-6 with TRBJ1-1, with D possibly matching TRBD1 (5 bases). The V and J ends lost 9 bases and 0 bases respectively, with 8 bases between them. CDR1 MNHNY and CDR2 SVGAGI come from the germline V gene (reference sequence). CDR3 length: 12 residues. In DNA, the CDR3 is TGTGCCAGTGCAGGGCTGAACACTGAAGCTTTCTTT. This codes for CASAGLNTEAFF.

In this sample, this clone turned up a few times. V and J are TRBV6-5 and TRBJ2-2, with TRBD1 matching over 7 bases. This CDR3 comprises 14 residues. V shed 7 bases and J 5 bases; nucleotides not matched to a gene: 7. Per germline, CDR1 MNHEY and CDR2 SVGAGI. The CDR3 sequence is CASTNRGSTGELFF. The CDR3 nucleotides are TGTGCCAGCACCAACAGGGGATCGACCGGGGAGCTGTTTTTT.

The CDR3 nucleotides are TGTGCCAGCAGCGAAAGCTCCTATAATTCACCCCTCCACTTT. This sequence encodes CASSESSYNSPLHF. The J gene is TRBJ1-6, the V gene TRBV9; no definite D call. Germline lookup yields CDR1 SGDLS and CDR2 YYNGEE. Between the trimmed V and J ends, which lost 3 bases and 0 bases, there was a span of 4 bases. The CDR3 runs 14 residues.

The rearrangement joins TRBV14 to TRBJ2-1, with 7 bases lining up with TRBD1. The CDR3 sequence is 13 residues long. CDR1 and CDR2 (germline): SGHDN, FVKESK. With V trimmed by 4 bases and J by 9 bases, 6 bases remained unmatched. In DNA, the CDR3 is TGTGCCAGCAGCCCGAGACAGGGTGGTGAGCAGTTCTTC. Translation: CASSPRQGGEQFF.

The chain employs TRBV5-1 and TRBJ2-3; 8 positions agree with TRBD2. CDR1 is SGHRS, CDR2 YFSETQ, per germline. V lost 4 bases, J lost 5 bases, and 12 bases stayed unmatched. The CDR3 runs 16 residues. CDR3 sequence (DNA): TGCGCCAGCAGCCTTACTCCGGGGGGGTACGTAGATACGCAGTATTTT. This sequence encodes CASSLTPGGYVDTQYF.

V is TRBV27 and J is TRBJ2-3; 8 bases fit TRBD1. Trimming at V came to 5 bases and at J to 2 bases, leaving 6 bases not matched to a gene. The CDR3 loop spans 15 amino acids. CDR1 is MNHEY and CDR2 is SMNVEV in the germline V gene (reference sequence). The CDR3 nucleotides are TGTGCCAGCAGTCTACGGGACAGGACCACAGATACGCAGTATTTT. Translating it yields CASSLRDRTTDTQYF.

The V and J genes are TRBV7-2 and TRBJ1-2; D is unclear. V was clipped by 3 bases and J by 4 bases, with 15 bases between them. Germline V gene data show CDR1 as SGHTA and CDR2 as FQGNSA. The CDR3 consists of 15 residues. CDR3 residues: CASSLMVAPIYGYTF. DNA for the CDR3: TGTGCCAGCAGCTTGATGGTCGCCCCGATCTATGGCTACACCTTC.

V gene TRBV4-2 combines with J gene TRBJ2-1, with a possible D match to TRBD2 (5 bases). CDR1 LGHNA and CDR2 YNFKEQ come from the germline V gene. The CDR3 contains 16 residues. V dropped 5 bases and J dropped 7 bases, with 21 bases sitting between them. The CDR3 nucleotides are TGTGCCAGCAGCAGAAGGTCGGGCGACGAGGGAAATGAGCAGTTCTTC. Its protein product is CASSRRSGDEGNEQFF.

CDR3 in DNA: TGTGCCAGCAGGGGGGGAGTCACTGAAGCTTTCTTT. Protein sequence: CASRGGVTEAFF. V gene TRBV6-1 combines with J gene TRBJ1-1; maybe TRBD1 (5 bases). Per germline, CDR1 MNHNS and CDR2 SASEGT. CDR3 length equals 12 residues. Trimming cost V 6 bases and J 4 bases, with 9 bases left between them.